This T cell receptor (beta chain) appears in the sequencing data of a study of vaccination effects on CD4 cells after COVID-19 (dated by TCRdb to between 2021 and 2024). Turning to the overall study: Each participant received two doses of an mRNA SARS-CoV-2 vaccine, either BNT162b2 or mRNA-1273. Cultures from other donors in the study were sequenced with the Oncomine TCR Beta short-read assay on an Illumina iSeq 100. A total of 10 COVID-19 convalescent patients and a handful of SARS-CoV-2-naive healthy vaccine recipients were included in the full study. The study compared SARS-CoV-2 spike-specific CD4+ TCR repertoires before and after mRNA vaccination in COVID-19 convalescent patients and infection-naive vaccine recipients.

Libraries were constructed by the immunoSEQ multiplex PCR assay. TCR beta CDR3 sequencing was performed on DNA from the cultured, isolated CD4+ T cells. The paper's data handling went like this. Non-productive TCR sequences were discarded, and reads were trimmed to the CDR3 region, with only CDR3s of 7 or more amino acids retained. The MANAFEST web app was used to identify antigen-specific clonotypes by comparing expansion in peptide wells with expansion in reference cultures. For clones to be considered positive, expansion at FDR<0.05 versus reference and all other wells, an odds ratio above 5, and a frequency above 0.1% in two replicate wells were required. Clonotypes significantly expanded in SARS-CoV-2 spike wells and in at least one common cold coronavirus spike condition were defined as cross-reactive. CDR3 similarity was assessed by Levenshtein distance using the stringdist R package, and unrooted trees were constructed with ape in R 3.6.1. TCRdb took over this immuneACCESS table, retaining in-frame rearrangements with V and J assigned. Such tables are incomplete; in checked studies, under half of the missing clones stem from an unresolved V gene, and the remainder is unexplained. The DNA gave D and trimming, while V, J and clone size come from that table. The sample records 50,000 or so clones, roughly three quarters of which are singletons. The ten largest clones represent roughly 5.6% of the sample.

To identify antigen-specific CD4+ T cell clonotypes by their expansion, the ViraFEST assay first stimulated PBMC with viral peptide pools and then applied TCR sequencing. After about 10 days of culture, CD4+ T cells were isolated with the EasySep CD4+ T cell isolation kit. Healthy vaccine recipients had no prior SARS-CoV-2 infection, confirmed by negative nucleocapsid antibodies before and after vaccination. About 1.8 million PBMC per well were cultured with approximately 10 ug/ml peptides in IMDM containing approximately 4.7% human AB serum, approximately 9.1 IU/ml IL-2 and gentamicin. Half of the culture medium was replaced with fresh IL-2-containing medium on days 3 and 7. Each peptide stimulation condition was cultured in triplicate wells unless otherwise noted. Using Ficoll-Paque Plus gradient centrifugation, PBMC were separated from whole blood and then either used fresh or cryopreserved at -140C. Overlapping peptide pools spanned the spike proteins of SARS-CoV-2 and the common cold coronaviruses HCoV-NL63, HCoV-OC43 and HCoV-229E. The QIAamp micro DNA kit was used to extract genomic DNA from the cultured CD4+ T cells.

Of note for this clone: Its specific antigen is unknown. Per-nucleotide qualities are absent, and no much larger clonotype sits a single base away.

From its cysteine to its phenylalanine, the CDR3 spans 15 amino acids. Solely the CDR3 DNA is kept, with 45 bases framed from the first base. CDR1 and CDR2 (GTSNPN, SVGIG) derive from the germline V gene (reference sequence). Compared with germline, V lacks 5 bases and J lacks 3 bases; bases without a gene match: 11. Study-wide conclusions, independent of this receptor: Both infection-induced and vaccine-induced clones contracted markedly at late post-vaccination timepoints, which is consistent with waning T cell responses. Among healthy vaccine recipients, nearly all vaccine-induced clones were SARS-CoV-2 mono-reactive, and only 1 of 255 was cross-reactive with common cold coronaviruses. Limitations of the study were the small number of convalescent patients and the absence of early post-infection timepoints.

The rearranged segments are TRBV30 and TRBJ2-3; 7 junctional bases match TRBD2. This clonotype was obtained from a human donor who received a COVID-19 vaccine. Sequenced material: CD4+ T cells from PBMCs cultured with HCoV-OC43 spike peptides, taken before COVID-19 vaccination. In light of the paper, this sample's cell subset or site label describes: HCoV-OC43 spike overlapping peptide pool stimulation. CDR3 sequence: CAWGRGGRATDTQYF. The nucleotide sequence is given as TGTGCCTGGGGGAGGGGAGGGAGGGCAACAGATACGCAGTATTTT.